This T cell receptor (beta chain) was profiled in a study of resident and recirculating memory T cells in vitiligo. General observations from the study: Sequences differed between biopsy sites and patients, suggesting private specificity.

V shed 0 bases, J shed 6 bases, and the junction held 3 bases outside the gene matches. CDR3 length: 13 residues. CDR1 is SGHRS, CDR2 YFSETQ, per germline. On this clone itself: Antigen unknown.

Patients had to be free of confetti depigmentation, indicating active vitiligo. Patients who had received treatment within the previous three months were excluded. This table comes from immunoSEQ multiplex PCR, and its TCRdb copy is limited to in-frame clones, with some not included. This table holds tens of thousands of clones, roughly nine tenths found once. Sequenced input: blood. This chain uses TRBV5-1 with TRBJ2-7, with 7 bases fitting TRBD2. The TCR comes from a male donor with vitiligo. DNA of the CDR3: TGCGCCAGCAGCTTGGAGCCTAGCGGCGAGCAGTACTTC. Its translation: CASSLEPSGEQYF. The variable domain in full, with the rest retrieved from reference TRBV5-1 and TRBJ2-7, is KAGVTQTPRYLIKTRGQQVTLSCSPISGHRSVSWYQQTPGQGLQFLFEYFSETQRNKGNFPGRFSGRQFSNSRSEMNVSTLELGDSALYLCASSLEPSGEQYFGPGTRLTVT.